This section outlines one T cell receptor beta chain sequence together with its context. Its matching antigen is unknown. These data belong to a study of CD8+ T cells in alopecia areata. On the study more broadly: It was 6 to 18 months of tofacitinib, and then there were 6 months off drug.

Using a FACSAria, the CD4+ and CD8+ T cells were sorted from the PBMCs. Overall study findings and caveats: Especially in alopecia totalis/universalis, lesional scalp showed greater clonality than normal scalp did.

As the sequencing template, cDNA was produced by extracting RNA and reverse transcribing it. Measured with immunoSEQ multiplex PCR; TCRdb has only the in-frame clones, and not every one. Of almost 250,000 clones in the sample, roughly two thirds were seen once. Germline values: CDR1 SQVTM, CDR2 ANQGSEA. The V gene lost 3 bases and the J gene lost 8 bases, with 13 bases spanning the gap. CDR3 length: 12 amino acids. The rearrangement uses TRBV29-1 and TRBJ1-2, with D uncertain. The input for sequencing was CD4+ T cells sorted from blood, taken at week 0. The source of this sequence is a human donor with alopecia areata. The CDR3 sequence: CSVDKGIDGYTF. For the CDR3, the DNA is TGCAGCGTTGATAAAGGGATCGACGGCTACACCTTC.